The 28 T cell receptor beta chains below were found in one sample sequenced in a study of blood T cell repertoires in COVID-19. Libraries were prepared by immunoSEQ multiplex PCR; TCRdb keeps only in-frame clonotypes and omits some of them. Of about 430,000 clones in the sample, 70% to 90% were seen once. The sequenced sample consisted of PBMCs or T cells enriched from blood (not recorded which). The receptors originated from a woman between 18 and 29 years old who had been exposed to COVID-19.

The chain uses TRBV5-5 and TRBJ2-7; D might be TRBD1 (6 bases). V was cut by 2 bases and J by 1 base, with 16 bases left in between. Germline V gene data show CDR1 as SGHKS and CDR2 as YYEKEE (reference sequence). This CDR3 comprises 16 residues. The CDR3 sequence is CASSLKWDKISYEQYF. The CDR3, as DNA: TGTGCCAGCAGCTTAAAATGGGACAAAATATCCTACGAGCAGTACTTC.

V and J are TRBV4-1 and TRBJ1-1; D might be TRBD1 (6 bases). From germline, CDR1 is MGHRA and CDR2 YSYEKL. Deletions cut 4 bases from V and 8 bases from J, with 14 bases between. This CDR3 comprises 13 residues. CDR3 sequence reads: CASSPQNQGEAFF. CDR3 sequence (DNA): TGCGCCAGCAGCCCGCAAAACCAGGGGGAAGCTTTCTTT.

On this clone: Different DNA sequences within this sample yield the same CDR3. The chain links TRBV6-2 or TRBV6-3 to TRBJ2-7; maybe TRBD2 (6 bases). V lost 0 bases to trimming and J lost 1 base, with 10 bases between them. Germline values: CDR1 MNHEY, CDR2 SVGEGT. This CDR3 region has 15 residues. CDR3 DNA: TGTGCCAGCAGTTACTCGGGGGGAAGGTCCTACGAGCAGTACTTC. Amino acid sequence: CASSYSGGRSYEQYF.

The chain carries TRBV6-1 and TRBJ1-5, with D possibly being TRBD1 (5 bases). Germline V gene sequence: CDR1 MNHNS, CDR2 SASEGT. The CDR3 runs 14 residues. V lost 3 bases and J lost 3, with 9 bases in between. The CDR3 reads CASSEQGLNQPQHF. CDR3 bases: TGTGCCAGCAGTGAGCAGGGTCTCAATCAGCCCCAGCATTTT.

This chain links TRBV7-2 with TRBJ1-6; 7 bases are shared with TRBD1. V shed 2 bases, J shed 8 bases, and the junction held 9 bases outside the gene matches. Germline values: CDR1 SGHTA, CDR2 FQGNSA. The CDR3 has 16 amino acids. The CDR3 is CASSLKGARVDSPLHF. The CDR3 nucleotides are TGTGCCAGCAGCTTAAAGGGGGCGCGGGTTGATTCACCCCTCCACTTT.

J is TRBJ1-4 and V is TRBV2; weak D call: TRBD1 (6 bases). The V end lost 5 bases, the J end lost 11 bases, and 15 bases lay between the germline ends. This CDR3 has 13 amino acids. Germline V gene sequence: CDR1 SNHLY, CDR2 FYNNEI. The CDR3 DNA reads TGTGCCAGCAGTCACTCACAGGGTACGAAACTGTTTTTT. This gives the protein CASSHSQGTKLFF.

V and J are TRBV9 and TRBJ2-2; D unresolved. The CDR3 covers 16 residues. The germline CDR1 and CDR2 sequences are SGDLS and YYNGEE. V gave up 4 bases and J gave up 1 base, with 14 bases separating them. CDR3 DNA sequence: TGTGCCAGCAGCCTCTCGACAACACGGAACACCGGGGAGCTGTTTTTT. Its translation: CASSLSTTRNTGELFF.

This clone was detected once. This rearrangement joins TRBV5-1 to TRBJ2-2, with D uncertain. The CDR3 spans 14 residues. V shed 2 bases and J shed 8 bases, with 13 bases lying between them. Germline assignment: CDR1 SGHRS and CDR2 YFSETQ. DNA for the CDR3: TGCGCCAGCAGCTTCCTTCTCTCGTCTGGGGAGCTGTTTTTT. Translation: CASSFLLSSGELFF.

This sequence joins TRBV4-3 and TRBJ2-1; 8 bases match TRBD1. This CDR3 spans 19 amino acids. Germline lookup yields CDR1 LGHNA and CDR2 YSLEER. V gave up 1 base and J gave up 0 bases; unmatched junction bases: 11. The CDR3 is CASSQGGQGAGSSYNEQFF. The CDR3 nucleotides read TGCGCCAGCAGCCAAGGAGGGCAGGGGGCGGGAAGCTCCTACAATGAGCAGTTCTTC.

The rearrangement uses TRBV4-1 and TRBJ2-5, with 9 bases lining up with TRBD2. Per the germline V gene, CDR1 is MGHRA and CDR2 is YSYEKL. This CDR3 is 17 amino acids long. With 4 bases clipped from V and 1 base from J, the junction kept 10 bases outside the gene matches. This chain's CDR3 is CASSRRGMTSGQETQYF. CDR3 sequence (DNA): TGCGCCAGCAGCCGTAGGGGAATGACTAGCGGCCAAGAGACCCAGTACTTC.

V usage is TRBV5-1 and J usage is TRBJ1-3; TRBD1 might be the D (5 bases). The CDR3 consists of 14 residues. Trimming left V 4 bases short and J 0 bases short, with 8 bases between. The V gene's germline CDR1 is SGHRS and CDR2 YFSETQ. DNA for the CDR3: TGCGCCAGCAGCCGGGGGGGCTCTGGAAACACCATATATTTT. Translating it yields CASSRGGSGNTIYF.

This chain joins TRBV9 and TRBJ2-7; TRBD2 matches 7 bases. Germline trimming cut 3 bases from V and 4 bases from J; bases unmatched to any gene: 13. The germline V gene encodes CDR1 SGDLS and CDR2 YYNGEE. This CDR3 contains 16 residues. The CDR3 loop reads CASSAVGGSLMYEQYF. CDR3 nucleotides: TGTGCCAGCAGCGCCGTCGGGGGGAGTCTCATGTACGAGCAGTACTTC. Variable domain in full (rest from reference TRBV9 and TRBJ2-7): DSGVTQTPKHLITATGQRVTLRCSPRSGDLSVYWYQQSLDQGLQFLIQYYNGEERAKGNILERFSAQQFPDLHSELNLSSLELGDSALYFCASSAVGGSLMYEQYFGPGTRLTVT.

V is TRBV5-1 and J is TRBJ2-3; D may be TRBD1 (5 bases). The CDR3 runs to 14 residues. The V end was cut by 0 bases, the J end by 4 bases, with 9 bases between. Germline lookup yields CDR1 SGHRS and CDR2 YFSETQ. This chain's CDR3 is CASSLEGIADTQYF. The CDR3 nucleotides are TGCGCCAGCAGCTTGGAGGGGATCGCAGATACGCAGTATTTT.

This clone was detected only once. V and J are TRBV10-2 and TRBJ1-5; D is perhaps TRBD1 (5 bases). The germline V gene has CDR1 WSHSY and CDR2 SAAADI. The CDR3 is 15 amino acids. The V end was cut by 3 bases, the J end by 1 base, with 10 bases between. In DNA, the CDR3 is TGCGCCAGCAGTGATTGGCAGGGAAGCAATCAGCCCCAGCATTTT. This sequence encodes CASSDWQGSNQPQHF.

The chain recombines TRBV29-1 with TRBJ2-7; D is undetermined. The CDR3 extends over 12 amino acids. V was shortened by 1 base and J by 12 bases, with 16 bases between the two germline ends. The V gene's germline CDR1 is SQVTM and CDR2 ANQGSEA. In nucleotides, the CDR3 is TGCAGCGTTGAAGTAGTAAGAGGAGCGCCGTACTTC. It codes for CSVEVVRGAPYF.

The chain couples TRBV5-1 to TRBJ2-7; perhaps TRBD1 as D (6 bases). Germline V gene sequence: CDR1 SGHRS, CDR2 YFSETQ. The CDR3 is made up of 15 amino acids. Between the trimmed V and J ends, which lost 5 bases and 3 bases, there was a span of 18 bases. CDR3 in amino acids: CASSSPDRQSYEQYF. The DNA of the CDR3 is TGCGCCAGCAGTTCTCCTGACAGGCAGAGCTACGAGCAGTACTTC.

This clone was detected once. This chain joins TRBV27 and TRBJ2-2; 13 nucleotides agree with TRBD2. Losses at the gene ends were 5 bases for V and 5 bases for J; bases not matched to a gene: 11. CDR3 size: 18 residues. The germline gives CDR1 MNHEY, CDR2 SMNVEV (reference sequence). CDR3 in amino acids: CASSRGLAGPRWTGELFF. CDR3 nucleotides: TGTGCCAGCAGTCGGGGACTAGCGGGACCTCGGTGGACCGGGGAGCTGTTTTTT.

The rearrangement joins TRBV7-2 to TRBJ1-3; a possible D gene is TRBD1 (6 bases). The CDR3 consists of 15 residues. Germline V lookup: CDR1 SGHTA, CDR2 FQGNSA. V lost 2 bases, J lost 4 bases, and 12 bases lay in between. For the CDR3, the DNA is TGTGCCAGCAGCTTAAAGCTCACAGGGGGAAACACCATATATTTT. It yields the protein CASSLKLTGGNTIYF.

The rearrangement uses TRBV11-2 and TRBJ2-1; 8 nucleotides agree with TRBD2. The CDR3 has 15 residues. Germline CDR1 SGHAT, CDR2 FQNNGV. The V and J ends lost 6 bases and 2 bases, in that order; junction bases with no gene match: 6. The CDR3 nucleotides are TGTGCCAGCAGTCGGACTAGCAACCCCTACAATGAGCAGTTCTTC. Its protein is CASSRTSNPYNEQFF. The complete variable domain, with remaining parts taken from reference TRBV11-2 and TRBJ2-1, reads EAGVAQSPRYKIIEKRQSVAFWCNPISGHATLYWYQQILGQGPKLLIQFQNNGVVDDSQLPKDRFSAERLKGVDSTLKIQPAKLEDSAVYLCASSRTSNPYNEQFFGPGTRLTVL.

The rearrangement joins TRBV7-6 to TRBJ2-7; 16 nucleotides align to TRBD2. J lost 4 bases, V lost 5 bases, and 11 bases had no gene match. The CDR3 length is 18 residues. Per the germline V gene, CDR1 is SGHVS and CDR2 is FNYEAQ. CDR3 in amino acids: CASSPRGTSGRGGYEQYF. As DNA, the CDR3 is TGTGCCAGCAGCCCGCGCGGGACTAGCGGGAGGGGAGGTTACGAGCAGTACTTC.

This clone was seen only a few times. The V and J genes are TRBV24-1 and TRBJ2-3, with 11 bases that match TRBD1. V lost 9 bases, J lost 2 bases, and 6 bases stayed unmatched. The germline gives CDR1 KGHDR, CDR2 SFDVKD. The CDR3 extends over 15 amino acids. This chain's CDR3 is CATGDRGTFTDTQYF. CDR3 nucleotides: TGTGCCACCGGGGACAGGGGGACATTCACAGATACGCAGTATTTT.

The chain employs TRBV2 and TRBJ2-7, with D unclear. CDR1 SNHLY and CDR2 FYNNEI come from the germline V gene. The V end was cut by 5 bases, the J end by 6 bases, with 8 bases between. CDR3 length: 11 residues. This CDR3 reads CASSPPFEQYF. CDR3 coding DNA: TGTGCCAGCAGTCCCCCCTTCGAGCAGTACTTC.

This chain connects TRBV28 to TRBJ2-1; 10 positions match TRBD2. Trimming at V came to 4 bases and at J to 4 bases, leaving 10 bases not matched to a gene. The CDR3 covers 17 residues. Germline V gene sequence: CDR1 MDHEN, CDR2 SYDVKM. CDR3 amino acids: CASSSMGLAPRYNEQFF. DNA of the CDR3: TGTGCCAGCAGTTCAATGGGACTAGCGCCGAGATACAATGAGCAGTTCTTC.

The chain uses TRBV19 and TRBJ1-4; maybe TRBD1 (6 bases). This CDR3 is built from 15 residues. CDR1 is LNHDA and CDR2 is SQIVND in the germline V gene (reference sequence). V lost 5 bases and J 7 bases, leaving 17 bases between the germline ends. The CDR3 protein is CASSGTGTVGEKLFF. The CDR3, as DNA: TGTGCCAGTAGTGGAACAGGGACCGTCGGTGAAAAACTGTTTTTT.

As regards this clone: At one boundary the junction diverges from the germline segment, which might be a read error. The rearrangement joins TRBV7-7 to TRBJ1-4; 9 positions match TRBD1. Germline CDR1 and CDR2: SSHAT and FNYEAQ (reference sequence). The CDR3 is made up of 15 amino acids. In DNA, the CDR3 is TGTGCTAGCAGCCTCGGGACAGGGCCTAATGAAAAACTGTTTTTT. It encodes CASSLGTGPNEKLFF.

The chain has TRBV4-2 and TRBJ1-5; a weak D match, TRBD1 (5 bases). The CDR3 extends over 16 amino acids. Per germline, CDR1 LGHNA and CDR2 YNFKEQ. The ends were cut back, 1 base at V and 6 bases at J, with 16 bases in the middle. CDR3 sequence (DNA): TGTGCCAGCAGCCAAGCGTACGGGACTCCGGGTCAGCCCCAGCATTTT. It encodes CASSQAYGTPGQPQHF.

In DNA, the CDR3 is TGCAGCGTTGGGAGGACAGGGAGGTACGAGCAGTACTTC. Protein product: CSVGRTGRYEQYF. This chain connects TRBV29-1 to TRBJ2-7; 8 bases match TRBD1. The germline gives CDR1 SQVTM, CDR2 ANQGSEA. The CDR3 is made up of 13 amino acids. V lost 4 bases, J lost 4 bases, and 6 bases stayed unmatched.

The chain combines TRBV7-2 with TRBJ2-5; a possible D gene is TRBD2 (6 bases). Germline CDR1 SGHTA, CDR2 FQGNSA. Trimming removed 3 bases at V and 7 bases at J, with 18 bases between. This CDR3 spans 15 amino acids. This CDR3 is CASSFAGPPAGTQYF. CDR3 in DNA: TGTGCCAGCAGCTTCGCCGGGCCCCCAGCGGGGACCCAGTACTTC.